In its sample, the clone carrying this T cell receptor (beta chain) was seen once. TCRdb recomputed calls from the 5' RACE reads with MiXCR, one row per CDR3 protein. This sample has approximately 40,000 distinct CDR3 sequences, with around 30% found just once. The germline gives CDR1 MNHNS, CDR2 SASEGT. The CDR3 is made up of 14 amino acids. With 4 bases removed from V and 1 base from J, the gap between germline ends came to 10 bases. Source material: tumor-infiltrating memory CD4+ T cells sorted from the breast tumor. This sample's subset: memory CD4+ T cells, CD4+CD45RO+CD25-. The chain couples TRBV6-1 to TRBJ1-1, with D perhaps matching TRBD1 (6 bases). This TCR was sampled from a female donor with breast cancer. The CDR3 nucleotides read TGTGCCAGCAGTGCCCGACAGGCGAACACTGAAGCTTTCTTT. It codes for CASSARQANTEAFF.